These T cell receptor beta chains were read from a single sample in a study of CD8+CD57+ T cells in acquired aplastic anemia. TCRdb used MiXCR to reprocess the reads, holding one entry per CDR3 protein. The table shows 210,000 or so distinct CDR3 sequences, with almost 50% occurring only once. Sequenced: sorted CD4+, CD8+, or CD8+CD57+ T cells (not recorded which) from PBMCs. The source of these receptors is a human donor with aplastic anemia. The CDR3 runs from the conserved cysteine through the conserved F or W. A D gene is named only where the DNA matches it firmly. Clone size, where shown, is once, few, many, or a class for clones that have expanded.

size	D	V	J	DNA	CDR3
many	TRBD1	TRBV2	TRBJ1-2	TGTGCCAGGCCGATCGGGACAGTACTACCAAACTATGGCTACACCTTC	CARPIGTVLPNYGYTF
many	-	TRBV10-1	TRBJ2-5	TGCGCCAGCAGTGAGTCGGCCGCTGAGACCCAGTACTTC	CASSESAAETQYF
-	-	TRBV12-3/TRBV12-4	TRBJ2-7	TGTGCCAGCAGTTTACGGGAAGAAGTCTACGAGCAGTACTTC	CASSLREEVYEQYF
many	-	TRBV2	TRBJ1-4	TGTGCCAGCAGGAACAGGGCAACTAATGAAAAACTGTTTTTT	CASRNRATNEKLFF
-	-	TRBV2	TRBJ1-2	TGTGCCAGCAGCAGGGACTATGGCTACACCTTC	CASSRDYGYTF
many	-	TRBV4-1	TRBJ1-2	TGCGCCAGCAGCCAAAGAGGGCTCTATGGCTACACCTTC	CASSQRGLYGYTF
-	TRBD2	TRBV7-7	TRBJ2-7	TGTGCTAGCAGCTTAGGTAGCGGGATAAACTACGAGCAGTACTTC	CASSLGSGINYEQYF
many	TRBD1	TRBV5-1	TRBJ1-4	TGCGCCAGCAGCTTGGGGGACAGGGAAGGAGAAAAACTGTTTTTT	CASSLGDREGEKLFF
-	TRBD1	TRBV12-3/TRBV12-4	TRBJ1-2	TGTGTCAGCAGCCTACTGGGACAGGTCGTTGCCTTC	CVSSLLGQVVAF
many	TRBD1	TRBV12-3/TRBV12-4	TRBJ1-5	TGTGCCAGCAGTTATGCGACAGGGGGCCTCAATCAGCCCCAGCATTTT	CASSYATGGLNQPQHF
many	TRBD1	TRBV6-6	TRBJ2-2	TGTGCCAGCATGACGACAGGGGGAGCCGGGGAGCTGTTTTTT	CASMTTGGAGELFF
few	TRBD2	TRBV15	TRBJ2-2	TGTGCCACCGGGGGGGACACCGGGGAGCTGTTTTTT	CATGGDTGELFF
-	-	TRBV10-3	TRBJ2-7	TGTGCCATCAGAGTAGCCGGGGACCCCTACGAGCAGTACTTC	CAIRVAGDPYEQYF
few	TRBD1	TRBV9	TRBJ1-2	TGTGCCAGCAGCCAGTACGGGACAGGGCATGGCTACACCTTC	CASSQYGTGHGYTF
-	-	TRBV6-6	TRBJ1-1	TGTGCCAGCAGTCTTCCGACAGCCCCGAGCACTGAAGCTTTCTTT	CASSLPTAPSTEAFF
-	-	TRBV10-3	TRBJ1-1	TGTGCCATCAGGAGCCGGTTGAACACTGAAGCTTTCTTT	CAIRSRLNTEAFF
-	-	TRBV7-9	TRBJ1-1	TGTGCCAGCAGCTTTGGAGGGTTTGTCACTGAAGCTTTCTTT	CASSFGGFVTEAFF
-	TRBD1	TRBV7-9	TRBJ1-4	TGTGCCAGCAGCCTCGGACAGGCCTCTAGTGAAAAACTGTTTTTT	CASSLGQASSEKLFF
-	TRBD1	TRBV20-1	TRBJ1-5	TGCAGTGCTAAGGGACAGGTGGATCAGCCCCAGCATTTT	CSAKGQVDQPQHF
-	TRBD1	TRBV4-2	TRBJ1-3	TGTGCCAGCAGCCAAGATCACATACAGGGGTGGGGAAACACCATATGTTTT	CASSQDHIQGWGNTICF
-	TRBD1	TRBV10-2	TRBJ1-1	TGCGCCAGCATCGCCGGGACAGCCAACACTGAAGCTTTCTTT	CASIAGTANTEAFF
many	TRBD2	TRBV20-1	TRBJ2-5	TGCAGCCCGATGTTTTGGACTAGCGTGCAAGAGACCCAGTACTTC	CSPMFWTSVQETQYF
many	-	TRBV7-9	TRBJ1-1	TGTGCCAGCAGCCTTATTTGGAACACTGAAGCTTTCTTT	CASSLIWNTEAFF
-	-	TRBV14	TRBJ2-3	TGTGCCAGCTCACCATTAGTACGCGATACGCAGTATTTT	CASSPLVRDTQYF
-	-	TRBV10-3	TRBJ2-7	TGTGCCATCAGTGTAAGGGGAATGGAGGACGAGCAGTACTTC	CAISVRGMEDEQYF
once	-	TRBV19	TRBJ1-2	TGTGCCAGTAGTATGAATGGCAGGATCTTTGGCTACACCTTC	CASSMNGRIFGYTF
once	TRBD1	TRBV2	TRBJ2-5	TGTGCCAGTAGAAGACAGGGCATAGAGCCCCAGTACTTC	CASRRQGIEPQYF
once	-	TRBV6-5	TRBJ2-3	TGTGCCAGCAATGAAGGGGAGGACACAGATACGCAGTATTTT	CASNEGEDTDTQYF
few	-	TRBV7-9	TRBJ1-6	TGTGCCAGCAGCTTCCTCCTTAATTCACCCCTCCACTTT	CASSFLLNSPLHF
few	TRBD1	TRBV3-1	TRBJ2-1	TGTGCCAGCAGCCCCGAGACAGGGTCCGGCTCCTACAATGAGCAGTTCTTC	CASSPETGSGSYNEQFF
-	-	TRBV15	TRBJ2-5	TGTGCCACCAGCAGAGTAGGCCAGGGGCAAGAGACCCAGTACTTC	CATSRVGQGQETQYF
-	TRBD2	TRBV25-1	TRBJ2-5	TGTGCCAGCAGCGATAAGCGGGGGGGGACCCAGTACTTC	CASSDKRGGTQYF
many	TRBD1	TRBV3-1	TRBJ1-6	TGTGCCAGCAGCCGAGACCGGGACAGAAATTCACCCCTCCACTTT	CASSRDRDRNSPLHF
-	-	TRBV20-1	TRBJ2-1	TGCAGTGCCCAGCGGGTCCTCAATGAGCAGTTCTTC	CSAQRVLNEQFF
-	TRBD1	TRBV7-9	TRBJ1-2	TGTGCCAGCAGCCGACAGGGCCTGAACTATGGCTACACCTTC	CASSRQGLNYGYTF
-	TRBD1	TRBV15	TRBJ1-4	TGTGCCACCAGCAGAGATATAGGGGGCAGTGAAAAACTGTTTTTT	CATSRDIGGSEKLFF
many	TRBD1	TRBV5-1	TRBJ2-6	TGCGCCAGCAGCTTGGGGGCCACAGGGGCTGGGGCCAACGTCCTGACTTTC	CASSLGATGAGANVLTF
-	-	TRBV18	TRBJ2-1	TGTGCCAGCTCACCACGGCCGGGTGTCACCAATGAGCAGTTCTTC	CASSPRPGVTNEQFF
many	TRBD2	TRBV9	TRBJ2-2	TGTGCCAGCAGCGTAGGGGGGACTAGCAGCAACACCGGGGAGCTGTTTTTT	CASSVGGTSSNTGELFF
many	-	TRBV12-3/TRBV12-4	TRBJ2-5	TGTGCCAGCAGTCAGCTAGGGGGGGAGACCCAGTACTTC	CASSQLGGETQYF
-	-	TRBV11-2	TRBJ1-2	TGTGCCAGCAGCTCAGGACGGAACCCAGTCTATGGCTACACCTTC	CASSSGRNPVYGYTF
-	-	TRBV25-1	TRBJ2-7	TGTGCCAGCAGCCCAAGCTGGGACGAGCAGTACTTC	CASSPSWDEQYF
many	-	TRBV2	TRBJ1-5	TGTGCCAGCAGGGAAACAGGTCTTTATCAGCCCCAGCATTTT	CASRETGLYQPQHF
many	-	TRBV3-1	TRBJ2-1	TGTGCCAGCAGCCACGAAGTGGGGCTTGAGCAGTTCTTC	CASSHEVGLEQFF
few	TRBD2	TRBV20-1	TRBJ2-3	TGCAGTAACGGGGGGGCCGGAGATACGCAGTATTTT	CSNGGAGDTQYF
-	-	TRBV5-1	TRBJ2-1	TGCGCCAGCAGCCCCGGGCAGGGGTTTACCAATGAGCAGTTCTTC	CASSPGQGFTNEQFF
many	-	TRBV2	TRBJ2-7	TGTGCCAGCAGTGCTCCAAGCTACGAGCAGTACTTC	CASSAPSYEQYF
-	TRBD1	TRBV5-1	TRBJ1-3	TGCGCCAGCAGCTTGGGGGACAGGGGAAACACCATATATTTT	CASSLGDRGNTIYF
many	-	TRBV5-4	TRBJ2-5	TGTGCCAGCAGCTTGTTGGGGGGTGGCGAGACCCAGTACTTC	CASSLLGGGETQYF
once	-	TRBV2	TRBJ1-2	TGTGCCAGCAGCGGGGGCTGGTATGGCTACACCTTC	CASSGGWYGYTF
many	TRBD1	TRBV20-1	TRBJ1-1	TGCAGTGCCCGAGGGGACAGGAACACTGAAGCTTTCTTT	CSARGDRNTEAFF
many	-	TRBV25-1	TRBJ1-1	TGTGCCAGCAGTGACGCCACAGGGCGGCACACTGAAGCTTTCTTT	CASSDATGRHTEAFF